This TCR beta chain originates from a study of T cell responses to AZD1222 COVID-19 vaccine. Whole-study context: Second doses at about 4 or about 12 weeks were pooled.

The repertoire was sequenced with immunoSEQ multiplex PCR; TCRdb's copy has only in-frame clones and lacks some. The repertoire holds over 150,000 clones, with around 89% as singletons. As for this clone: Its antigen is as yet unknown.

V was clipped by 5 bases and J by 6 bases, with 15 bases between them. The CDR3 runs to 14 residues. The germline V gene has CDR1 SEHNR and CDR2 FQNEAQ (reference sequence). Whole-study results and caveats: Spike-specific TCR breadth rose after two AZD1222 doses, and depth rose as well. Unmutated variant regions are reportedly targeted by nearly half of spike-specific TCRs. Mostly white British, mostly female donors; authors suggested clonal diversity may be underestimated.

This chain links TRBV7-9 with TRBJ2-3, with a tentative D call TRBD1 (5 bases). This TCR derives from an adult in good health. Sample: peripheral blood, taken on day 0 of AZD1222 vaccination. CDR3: CASSLTATADTQYF. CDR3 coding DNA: TGTGCCAGCAGCCTGACAGCCACGGCGGATACGCAGTATTTT.